Sequencing of this TCR beta chain was carried out in a study of PD-1 blockade in classical Hodgkin lymphoma. In every patient, relapse followed autologous stem cell transplantation, while exposure to brentuximab vedotin differed. CDR1 and CDR2 (germline): MNHNS, SASEGT. Trimming at V came to 4 bases and at J to 6 bases, leaving 6 bases not matched to a gene. CDR3 length equals 14 residues. Produced via immunoSEQ multiplex PCR; TCRdb's table is partial and in-frame only. The sample has 14,000 or so clones, approximately 80% seen once. The TCR originated in a human donor with classical Hodgkin lymphoma. Sequenced material: peripheral blood mononuclear cells (PBMCs), taken at baseline. The chain has TRBV6-1 and TRBJ2-7; 10 bases line up with TRBD2. For the CDR3, the DNA is TGTGCCAGCAGTGGAAGCGGGGGGGCCTCCGAGCAGTACTTC. Translated, it gives CASSGSGGASEQYF.